The present TCR beta chain was sequenced within a study of T cells after yellow fever vaccination. This clonotype has ten or more counts. From the 5' RACE reads, TCRdb called clonotypes with MiXCR, one entry per CDR3 protein. Among roughly 28,000 distinct CDR3 sequences, over 3.5% were seen once, and the ten largest hold roughly two fifths. Deletions cut 6 bases from V and 1 base from J, with 12 bases between. The CDR3 covers 14 residues. The sequence came from a man younger than 30 who received the YFV17D yellow fever vaccine. This chain connects TRBV12-3 or TRBV12-4 to TRBJ1-2; unclear D gene. This sample comprised PBMCs, either bulk or a sorted T-cell subset (CD4+, CD8+, memory, or dextramer-sorted; not recorded which), obtained on the day of the yellow fever booster vaccination. The CDR3, as DNA: TGTGCCAGCAGCCTACAGCCTAATAACTATGGCTACACCTTC. It encodes CASSLQPNNYGYTF.